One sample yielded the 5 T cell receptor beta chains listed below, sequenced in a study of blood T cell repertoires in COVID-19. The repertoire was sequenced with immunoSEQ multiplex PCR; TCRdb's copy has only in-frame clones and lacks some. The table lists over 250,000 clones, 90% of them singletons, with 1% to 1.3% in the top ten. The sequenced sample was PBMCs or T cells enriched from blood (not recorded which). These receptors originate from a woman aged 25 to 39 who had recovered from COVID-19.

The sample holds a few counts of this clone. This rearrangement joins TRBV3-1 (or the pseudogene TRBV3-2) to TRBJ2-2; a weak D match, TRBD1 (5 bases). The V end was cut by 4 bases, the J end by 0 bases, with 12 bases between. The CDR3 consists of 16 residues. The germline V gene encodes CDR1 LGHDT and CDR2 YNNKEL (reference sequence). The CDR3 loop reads CASSRGPSANTGELFF. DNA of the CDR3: TGTGCCAGCAGCCGGGGCCCATCTGCGAACACCGGGGAGCTGTTTTTT.

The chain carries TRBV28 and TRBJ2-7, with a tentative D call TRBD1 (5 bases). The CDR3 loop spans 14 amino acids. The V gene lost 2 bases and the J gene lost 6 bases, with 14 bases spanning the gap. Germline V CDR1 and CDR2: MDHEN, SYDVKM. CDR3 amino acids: CASSLDQGSSEQYF. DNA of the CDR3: TGTGCCAGCAGTTTAGACCAGGGTTCGAGCGAGCAGTACTTC.

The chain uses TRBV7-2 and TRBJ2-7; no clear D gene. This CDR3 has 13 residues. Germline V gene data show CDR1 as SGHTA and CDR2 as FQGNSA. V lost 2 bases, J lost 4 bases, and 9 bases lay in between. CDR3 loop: CASSLNSRYEQYF. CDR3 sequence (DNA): TGTGCCAGCAGCTTAAACTCTCGGTACGAGCAGTACTTC.

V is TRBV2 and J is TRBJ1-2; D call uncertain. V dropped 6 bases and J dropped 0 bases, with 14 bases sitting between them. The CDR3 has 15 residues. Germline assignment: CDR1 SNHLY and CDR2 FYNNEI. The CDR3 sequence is CASSLKGEANYGYTF. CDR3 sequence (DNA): TGTGCCAGCAGCCTAAAGGGAGAAGCTAACTATGGCTACACCTTC.

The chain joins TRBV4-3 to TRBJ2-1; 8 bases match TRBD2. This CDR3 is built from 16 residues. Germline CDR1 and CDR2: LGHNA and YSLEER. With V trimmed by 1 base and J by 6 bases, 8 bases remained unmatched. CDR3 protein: CASSQASGSWANEQFF. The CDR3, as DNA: TGCGCCAGCAGCCAAGCAAGCGGGAGCTGGGCCAATGAGCAGTTCTTC.